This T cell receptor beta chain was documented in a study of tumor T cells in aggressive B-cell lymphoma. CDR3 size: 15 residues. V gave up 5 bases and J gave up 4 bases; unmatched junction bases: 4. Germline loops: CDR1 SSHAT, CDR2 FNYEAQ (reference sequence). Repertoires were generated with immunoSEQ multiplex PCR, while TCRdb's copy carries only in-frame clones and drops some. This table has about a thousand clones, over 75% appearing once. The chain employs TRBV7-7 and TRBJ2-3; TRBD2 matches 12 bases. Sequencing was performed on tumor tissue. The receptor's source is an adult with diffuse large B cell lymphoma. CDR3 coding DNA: TGTGCCAGCAGCCCCCGGACTAGCGGGGCAGATACGCAGTATTTT. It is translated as CASSPRTSGADTQYF.